The clone carrying this TCR beta chain was counted only a few times. The antigen is unknown. The sample comes from a study of human T cells and chemical hapten exposure. In TCRdb, the RACE reads were re-called with MiXCR into one record per CDR3 protein. The sample lists fewer than 400,000 distinct CDR3 sequences, 6% to 8.5% occurring once. Per germline, CDR1 SEHNR and CDR2 FQNEAQ (reference sequence). The CDR3 spans 20 residues. Trimming pared 1 base from V and 0 bases from J, leaving 23 bases between. Study-level findings and limits: TCRs at high frequency, those above 1 in 1000, did not change with DPC sensitization.

Time point meaning: patch test 1, 2 weeks after DPC sensitization. Treatment noted: therapeutic diphenylcyclopropenone sensitization with weekly scalp DPC. The chain uses TRBV7-9 and TRBJ2-3, with a tentative D call TRBD2 (7 bases). The sequences come from whole blood, collected in connection with sensitization to the hapten diphenylcyclopropenone (DPC). The source of this sequence is a woman under 30 with alopecia areata. Some clones in this sample may be carry-over from other donors' samples. The CDR3 reads CASSLVLRRGLISSTDTQYF. Written as DNA, the CDR3 is TGTGCCAGCAGCTTAGTTCTTCGGCGGGGGCTAATCTCTAGCACAGATACGCAGTATTTT.